These T cell receptor beta chains were read from a single sample in a study of technical replicates of blood from a few donors. The method was immunoSEQ multiplex PCR; TCRdb's version includes in-frame clones alone and lacks a portion of them. The sample has around 78,000 clones, nearly 95% seen once. Sequencing was performed on T cells isolated from PBMCs. The receptors were gathered from a human donor in good health. The CDR3 runs from the conserved cysteine through the conserved F or W. A D gene is named only where the DNA matches it firmly. For some rows the clone size is stated as once, few or many, or as a class when expanded; others skip it.

d_gene,abundance,len,j_gene,v_gene,CDR3aa,CDR3nt
.,few,14,TRBJ1-1,TRBV25-1,CASSAVGGNTEAFF,TGTGCCAGCAGCGCCGTGGGGGGGAACACTGAAGCTTTCTTT
.,.,15,TRBJ2-7,TRBV7-9,CASSFRWGGLYEQYF,TGTGCCAGCAGCTTCAGATGGGGGGGGCTCTACGAGCAGTACTTC
.,.,13,TRBJ2-7,TRBV19,CASSVVAHDEQYF,TGTGCCAGTAGTGTGGTAGCCCACGACGAGCAGTACTTC
TRBD2,.,16,TRBJ2-7,TRBV5-1,CASSPSGLAGFYEQYF,TGCGCCAGCAGCCCCTCGGGACTAGCGGGATTCTACGAGCAGTACTTC
TRBD1,.,17,TRBJ1-1,TRBV2,CASRNRDRGLTDTEAFF,TGTGCCAGCAGGAATAGAGATAGGGGGCTGACGGACACTGAAGCTTTCTTT
.,.,14,TRBJ1-5,TRBV7-9,CASSQTENNQPQHF,TGTGCCAGCAGCCAAACAGAGAACAATCAGCCCCAGCATTTT
.,.,15,TRBJ2-7,TRBV19,CASASGAWPTYEQYF,TGTGCCAGTGCCTCAGGGGCTTGGCCTACCTACGAGCAGTACTTC
TRBD2,.,17,TRBJ2-1,TRBV6-1,CASSDLIAGGEYNEQFF,TGTGCCAGCAGTGACCTTATAGCGGGGGGGGAATACAATGAGCAGTTCTTC
.,.,15,TRBJ2-2,TRBV13,CASSEEYGGTGELFF,TGTGCCAGCAGCGAGGAGTACGGTGGTACCGGGGAGCTGTTTTTT
TRBD2,.,20,TRBJ2-5,TRBV7-6,CASSLALGLAGGLYQETQYF,TGTGCCAGCAGCTTAGCGCTTGGGCTAGCGGGAGGGTTGTACCAAGAGACCCAGTACTTC
.,.,13,TRBJ2-7,TRBV28,CASQRSGTYEQYF,TGTGCCAGCCAAAGGTCAGGAACCTACGAGCAGTACTTC
.,few,15,TRBJ1-5,TRBV4-1,CASSQEGLGDQPQHF,TGCGCCAGCAGCCAGGAGGGCCTGGGGGACCAGCCCCAGCATTTT
TRBD1,.,14,TRBJ2-2,TRBV28,CASSLRQGAGELFF,TGTGCCAGCAGTTTAAGACAGGGGGCCGGGGAGCTGTTTTTT
.,.,13,TRBJ2-3,TRBV5-6,CASSLGGPNTQYF,TGTGCCAGCAGCTTGGGGGGGCCGAATACGCAGTATTTT
TRBD2,.,18,TRBJ2-1,TRBV5-1,CASSRGQGTSGRIGEQFF,TGCGCCAGCAGCAGGGGACAGGGAACTAGCGGGAGAATTGGTGAGCAGTTCTTC
.,.,14,TRBJ2-7,TRBV28,CASSSAGSSYEQYF,TGTGCCAGCAGTTCCGCGGGAAGTTCCTACGAGCAGTACTTC
TRBD2,.,14,TRBJ2-5,TRBV10-3,CAIKPAGGQETQYF,TGTGCCATCAAACCAGCGGGGGGTCAAGAGACCCAGTACTTC
TRBD1,.,14,TRBJ2-7,TRBV10-3,CAIRTGQGAYEQYF,TGTGCCATCAGAACGGGACAGGGGGCCTACGAGCAGTACTTC
.,.,16,TRBJ1-1,TRBV7-9,CASSQMGRGMNTEAFF,TGTGCCAGCAGCCAGATGGGGAGGGGAATGAACACTGAAGCTTTCTTT